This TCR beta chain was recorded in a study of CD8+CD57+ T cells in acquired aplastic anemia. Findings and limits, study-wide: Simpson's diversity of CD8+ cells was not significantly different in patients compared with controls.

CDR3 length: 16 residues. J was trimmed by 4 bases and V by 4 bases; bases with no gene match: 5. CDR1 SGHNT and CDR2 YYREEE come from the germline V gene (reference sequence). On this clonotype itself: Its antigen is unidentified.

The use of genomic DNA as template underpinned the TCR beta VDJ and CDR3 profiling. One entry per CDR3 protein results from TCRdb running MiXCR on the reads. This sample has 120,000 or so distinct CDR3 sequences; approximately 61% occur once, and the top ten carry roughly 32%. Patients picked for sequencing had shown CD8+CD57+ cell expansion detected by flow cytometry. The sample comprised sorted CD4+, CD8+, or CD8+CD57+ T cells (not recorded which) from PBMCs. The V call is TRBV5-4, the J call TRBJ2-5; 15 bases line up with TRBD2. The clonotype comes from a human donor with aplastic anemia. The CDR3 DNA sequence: TGTGCCAGCAGCGGCGGACTAGCGGGAGGGGGAGAGACCCAGTACTTC. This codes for CASSGGLAGGGETQYF.